These 16 T cell receptor beta chains came from one sample sequenced in a study of CD8 T cells in Susac syndrome. The RNA input was roughly 0.5 to 1 ug, and it was reverse transcribed with random hexamers. TCRdb re-called the immunoSEQ multiplex PCR reads with MiXCR, one entry per CDR3 protein. The sample has 200,000 to 300,000 distinct CDR3 sequences; around 95% are singletons. Sequenced input: CD4+ T cells from PBMCs. The receptor set was obtained from a human donor with multiple sclerosis.

The rearrangement joins TRBV15 to TRBJ2-3; possible D gene TRBD1, 7 bases. V lost 5 bases and J 3 bases, leaving 18 bases between the germline ends. The CDR3 runs 16 residues. Germline CDR1 LNHNV, CDR2 YYDKDF (reference sequence). The CDR3 DNA sequence: TGTGCCACCAGCGGCGACAGGGAGGTATTGACAGATACGCAGTATTTT. It encodes CATSGDREVLTDTQYF.

V usage is TRBV5-1 and J usage is TRBJ2-1; D is unresolved. Trimming removed 0 bases at V and 2 bases at J, with 6 bases between. CDR3 length: 14 amino acids. Germline V gene sequence: CDR1 SGHRS, CDR2 YFSETQ. The CDR3 reads CASSLGQAYNEQFF. The DNA of the CDR3 is TGCGCCAGCAGCTTGGGGCAGGCCTACAATGAGCAGTTCTTC.

The chain has TRBV12-3 or TRBV12-4 and TRBJ2-2, with D maybe TRBD1 (5 bases). This CDR3 has 13 amino acids. V was shortened by 5 bases and J by 7 bases, with 11 bases between the two germline ends. The CDR3 nucleotides read TGTGCCAGCAGTACGGCAGGGCACGGGGAGCTGTTTTTT. The encoded protein is CASSTAGHGELFF.

The CDR3 DNA is TGTGCCAGCAGTTACCTCCGGGACAGGCGATCAGGGGGAGCCAAAAACATTCAGTACTTC. Translation: CASSYLRDRRSGGAKNIQYF. The rearrangement uses TRBV6-5 and TRBJ2-4, with 8 bases identical to TRBD1. There are 20 residues in the CDR3. V gave up 2 bases and J gave up 0 bases; unmatched junction bases: 15. Germline lookup yields CDR1 MNHEY and CDR2 SVGAGI.

The chain has TRBV24-1 and TRBJ2-7; 12 nucleotides agree with TRBD1. With 2 bases clipped from V and 7 bases from J, the junction kept 11 bases outside the gene matches. This CDR3 is 17 amino acids long. Germline lookup yields CDR1 KGHDR and CDR2 SFDVKD. The CDR3 loop reads CATSDSGPGQGAREQYF. The CDR3 DNA reads TGTGCCACCAGTGATTCCGGTCCGGGACAGGGGGCGCGGGAGCAGTACTTC.

The chain joins TRBV3-1 to TRBJ2-2, with D possibly matching TRBD2 (6 bases). V gave up 4 bases and J gave up 3 bases, with 6 bases separating them. Germline CDR1 reads LGHDT; CDR2 reads YNNKEL (reference sequence). The CDR3 has 13 residues. For the CDR3, the DNA is TGTGCCAGCAGCCCGGGGGACACCGGGGAGCTGTTTTTT. Protein: CASSPGDTGELFF.

J is TRBJ2-3 and V is TRBV11-1; TRBD2 agrees at 10 bases. The CDR3 totals 17 residues. The trim removed 1 base at V and 6 bases at J, leaving 10 bases unmatched. Germline CDR1 SGHAT, CDR2 FQDESV (reference sequence). The CDR3 region is CASSLDPLAGLGDTQYF. Here the CDR3 DNA reads TGTGCCAGCAGCTTAGACCCACTAGCGGGGCTGGGGGATACGCAGTATTTT.

The chain carries TRBV6-5 and TRBJ2-7, with a tentative D call TRBD1 (6 bases). CDR3 length: 15 residues. Germline values: CDR1 MNHEY, CDR2 SVGAGI. Trimming removed 5 bases at V and 2 bases at J, with 16 bases between. The CDR3 region has the DNA TGTGCCAGCAGTGGCAGACAGGTCCCCCCCTACGAGCAGTACGTC. Translation: CASSGRQVPPYEQYV.

V and J are TRBV27 and TRBJ2-3, with D possibly TRBD1 on 6 matching bases. The CDR3 consists of 16 residues. The germline gives CDR1 MNHEY, CDR2 SMNVEV (reference sequence). V was pared by 2 bases and J by 6 bases, with 18 bases between. The CDR3 nucleotides are TGTGCCAGCAGTTTACAGACAGGCCTCCCGATGGATACGCAGTATTTT. Its translation is CASSLQTGLPMDTQYF.

The rearrangement links TRBV3-1 to TRBJ2-1; possibly TRBD1 for D (6 bases). The ends were cut back, 4 bases at V and 0 bases at J, with 10 bases in the middle. Germline V gene data show CDR1 as LGHDT and CDR2 as YNNKEL (reference sequence). CDR3 length: 15 amino acids. Written as DNA, the CDR3 is TGTGCCAGCAGCCCCCGGGACAACTCCTACAATGAGCAGTTCTTC. Translated, it gives CASSPRDNSYNEQFF.

This clonotype showed up just a few times. This chain links TRBV7-9 with TRBJ1-5; D uncertain. Germline CDR1 SEHNR, CDR2 FQNEAQ (reference sequence). Trimming removed 3 bases from V and 2 bases from J, with 5 bases in between. CDR3 length: 13 amino acids. The CDR3 region has the DNA TGTGCCAGCAGCTTCTCGGGCAATCAGCCCCAGCATTTT. This gives the protein CASSFSGNQPQHF.

This chain uses TRBV4-1 with TRBJ1-4; the D is unclear. Deletions cut 5 bases from V and 10 bases from J, with 23 bases between. Germline V CDR1 and CDR2: MGHRA, YSYEKL. The CDR3 is made up of 16 amino acids. CDR3 sequence: CASSSPKEGEVGKLFF. The DNA for the CDR3 is TGCGCCAGCAGCAGTCCGAAGGAGGGAGAAGTAGGAAAACTGTTTTTT.

The chain recombines TRBV7-2 with TRBJ1-1; D is uncertain. The V gene lost 4 bases and the J gene lost 8 bases, with 14 bases spanning the gap. The CDR3 loop spans 13 amino acids. Per germline, CDR1 SGHTA and CDR2 FQGNSA. The CDR3 coding sequence is TGTGCCAGCAGCTCCGGGCCCGGGAGGGAAGCTTTCTTT. It specifies CASSSGPGREAFF.

The J gene is TRBJ2-3, the V gene TRBV3-1; 14 positions agree with TRBD2. Germline V gene data show CDR1 as LGHDT and CDR2 as YNNKEL (reference sequence). CDR3 length: 17 amino acids. Losses at the gene ends were 6 bases for V and 2 bases for J; bases not matched to a gene: 7. The CDR3 loop is CASSGPGLAGDTDTQYF. The CDR3 nucleotides are TGTGCCAGCAGTGGGCCGGGACTAGCGGGGGACACAGATACGCAGTATTTT.

V gene TRBV30 combines with J gene TRBJ1-1; TRBD1 is a possible D gene (5 bases). CDR3 length equals 15 residues. The germline gives CDR1 GTSNPN, CDR2 SVGIG (reference sequence). V gave up 6 bases and J gave up 2 bases, with 19 bases separating them. The CDR3 sequence: CACPHPRGTNTEAFF. The DNA of the CDR3 is TGTGCCTGCCCTCATCCCCGAGGGACCAACACTGAAGCTTTCTTT.

The chain uses TRBV15 and TRBJ2-1, with 7 nucleotides matching TRBD2. The CDR3 consists of 18 residues. V was clipped by 0 bases and J by 1 base; unmatched bases: 9. Germline V gives CDR1 LNHNV, CDR2 YYDKDF (reference sequence). The CDR3 sequence: CATSRDLSGIGSYNEQFF. CDR3 coding DNA: TGTGCCACCAGCAGAGATTTAAGCGGGATTGGGTCCTACAATGAGCAGTTCTTC.